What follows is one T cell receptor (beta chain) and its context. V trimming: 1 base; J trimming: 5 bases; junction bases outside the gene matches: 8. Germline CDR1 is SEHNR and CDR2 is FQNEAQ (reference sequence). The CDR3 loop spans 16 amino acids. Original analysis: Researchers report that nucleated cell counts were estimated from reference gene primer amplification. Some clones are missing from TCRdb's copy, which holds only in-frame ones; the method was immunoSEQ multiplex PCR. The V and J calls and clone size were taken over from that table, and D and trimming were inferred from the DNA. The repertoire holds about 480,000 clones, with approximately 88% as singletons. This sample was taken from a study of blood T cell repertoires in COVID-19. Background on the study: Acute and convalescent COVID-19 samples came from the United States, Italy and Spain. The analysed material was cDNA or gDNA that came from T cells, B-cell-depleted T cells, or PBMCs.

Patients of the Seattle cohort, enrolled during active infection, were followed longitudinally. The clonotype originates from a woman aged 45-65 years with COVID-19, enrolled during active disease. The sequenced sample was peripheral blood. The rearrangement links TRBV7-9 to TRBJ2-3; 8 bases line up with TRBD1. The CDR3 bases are TGTGCCAGCAGCTTAGAAACAGGGGGGAAGGGAGATACGCAGTATTTT. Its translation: CASSLETGGKGDTQYF.